This TCR beta chain was profiled in a study of shared clonotypes between healthy human individuals. Method: immunoSEQ multiplex PCR; TCRdb's copy keeps in-frame clones and lacks some. The sample holds more than 550,000 clones; 55% to 75% are singletons and the top ten take around 1.7%. Study conclusions and caveats: Clonotypes shared by all four sorted-subset donors had higher generation probabilities than non-shared clonotypes.

This clone was picked up a small number of times. Antigen: not known. CDR1 and CDR2 from the germline V gene are MNHEY and SVGAGI. Trimming took 3 bases from V and 5 from J; bases not matched to a gene: 10. The CDR3 covers 15 residues. The specimen sequenced was memory CD4+ T cells sorted from blood. Subset specified: CD45RA-negative fraction. The sequence was collected from a woman aged 25 to 39 in good health. The rearrangement uses TRBV6-5 and TRBJ2-7; 7 nucleotides line up with TRBD1. CDR3 residues: CASSYPPYRGHEQYF. DNA for the CDR3: TGTGCCAGCAGTTATCCACCGTACAGGGGCCACGAGCAGTACTTC.